The 31 T cell receptor beta chains below were found in one sample sequenced in a study of tissue T cells after allogeneic stem cell transplantation. Sequencing used immunoSEQ multiplex PCR; TCRdb keeps in-frame clones, though not all of them. The sample records 9,000 to 9,500 clones, 40% to 55% being singletons. Time point indicated: mouse harvest day 7 after allogeneic transplant. Tail vein injection delivered 10^7 T-cell-depleted bone marrow cells and 10^6 splenic CD5+ T cells. The sample consisted of gut tissue. The receptors shown here come from a female BALB/c mouse given C57BL/6 T cells with graft-versus-host disease after an allogeneic hematopoietic cell transplant.

Note on this clone: Mouse germline and gene names are used. The covered CDR3 bases are TGTGCCAGCTCTCTTATCCCGGGCGGAGGGGACACCTTGTAC. Its translation: CASSLIPGGGDTLY. The CDR3 reads in full as CASSLIPGGGDTLYF. The chain is built from TRBV12-1 and TRBJ2-4, with D possibly matching TRBD1 (5 bases). Sequencing ends 1 residue short of the CDR3 end; the germline J gene provides the rest. The V end lost 1 base, the J end lost 7 bases, and 17 bases lay between the germline ends. The length of the CDR3 is 15 residues. From germline, CDR1 is SGHSN and CDR2 HYEKVE.

Remarks on this clone: Here the gene names and germline are mouse. The missing CDR3 end, 1 residue past where the read stops, is filled in from the germline J gene. The J gene is TRBJ2-7, the V gene TRBV13-2; TRBD2 agrees at 11 bases. CDR1 and CDR2 from the germline V gene are NNHNN and SYGAGS (reference sequence). The CDR3 consists of 14 residues. V was pared by 4 bases and J by 4 bases, with 4 bases of the junction left unmatched. The CDR3 loop is CASGPTGGGYEQYF. The DNA read from the CDR3 is TGTGCCAGCGGTCCGACTGGGGGGGGTTATGAACAGTAC.

This clone was counted between two and nine times. The gene symbols are mouse symbols. This CDR3 reads CASSQGNSDYTF. The sequenced CDR3 bases are TGTGCCAGCAGTCAGGGAAACTCCGACTACACC. The chain carries TRBV26 and TRBJ1-2; no firm D call. The CDR3 end is not reached by the read, which stops 1 residue before it; the germline J gene fills it in. The CDR3 has 12 amino acids. The germline V and J ends were trimmed by 4 bases and 1 base, with 4 bases remaining between them. CDR1 is KGHPV and CDR2 is FQNQEV in the germline V gene (reference sequence). Supplemented by reference TRBV26 and TRBJ1-2, the full variable domain reads NSKVIQTPRYLVKGQGQKAKMRCIPEKGHPVVFWYQQNKNNEFKFLINFQNQEVLQQIDMTEKRFSAECPSNSPCSLEIQSSEAGDSALYLCASSQGNSDYTFGSGTRLLVI.

On this clone: Gene labels here are mouse ones. The read halts 1 residue ahead of the CDR3 end, with the missing end drawn from the germline J gene. Other DNA sequences of this sample code for an identical CDR3. The chain is built from TRBV26 and TRBJ2-2; 10 nucleotides match TRBD1. Per germline, CDR1 KGHPV and CDR2 FQNQEV (reference sequence). J lost 3 bases, V lost 6 bases, and 4 bases had no gene match. The CDR3 has 15 amino acids. The covered CDR3 bases are TGTGCCAGCAGCCGACAGGGGGCGGACACCGGGCAGCTCTAC. Its protein product is CASSRQGADTGQLY. The whole CDR3 is CASSRQGADTGQLYF.

This clone is medium-sized. The genes and germline here are from mouse. The read ends 1 residue shy of where the CDR3 ends; the end is completed using the germline J gene. This sequence joins TRBV26 and TRBJ2-7; the D call may be TRBD1 or TRBD2 (5 bases each). The CDR3 extends over 12 amino acids. From germline, CDR1 is KGHPV and CDR2 FQNQEV (reference sequence). Trimming shortened V by 3 bases and J by 4 bases, and 7 bases separated the two germline ends. Here the CDR3 reads CASSLGAYEQYF. Partial CDR3 DNA: TGTGCCAGCAGTCTTGGGGCGTATGAACAGTAC.

On this clone: The gene symbols are mouse symbols. The DNA ends 1 residue before the CDR3 does, and the rest of the CDR3 is filled in from the germline J gene. The J gene is TRBJ2-7, the V gene TRBV15; 12 positions match TRBD2. The CDR3 length is 14 residues. Germline V gives CDR1 SGHND, CDR2 FRSKSL. The trim removed 3 bases at V and 6 bases at J, leaving 3 bases unmatched. The CDR3 loop is CASSFRDWGVEQYF. The CDR3 DNA, read in part, is TGTGCCAGCAGTTTCCGGGACTGGGGGGTTGAACAGTAC.

With respect to this clone: Germline and genes here are mouse. The CDR3 end lies 1 residue beyond the end of the read and is filled in from the germline J gene. The chain uses TRBV13-1 and TRBJ1-1; D is possibly TRBD1 (6 bases). The CDR3 extends over 13 amino acids. CDR1 NSHNY and CDR2 SYGAGN come from the germline V gene. The V gene lost 5 bases and the J gene lost 1 base, with 9 bases spanning the gap. This CDR3 is CASRAGQNTEVFF. The CDR3 bases that were read are TGTGCCAGCAGGGCGGGACAAAACACAGAAGTCTTC.

Comments on this clone: All gene names here are mouse names. The sequence runs out 1 residue before the end of the CDR3; the remainder is reconstructed from the germline J gene. This chain links TRBV15 with TRBJ2-3; D might be TRBD1 or TRBD2, each matching 5 bases. Germline CDR1 SGHND, CDR2 FRSKSL. With 6 bases removed from V and 5 bases from J, the gap between germline ends came to 9 bases. This CDR3 spans 12 amino acids. The CDR3 bases that were read are TGTGCCAGCAGCTCCGGGGGAGAAACGCTGTAT. Its protein product is CASSSGGETLY. The whole CDR3 region reads CASSSGGETLYF.

By share, this clone ranks as medium-sized. Mouse gene names and germline throughout. Sequencing ends 1 residue short of the CDR3 end; the germline J gene provides the rest. The genes are TRBV26 and TRBJ1-4; D remains ambiguous. This CDR3 region has 13 residues. Germline-derived CDR1 and CDR2 are KGHPV and FQNQEV (reference sequence). The V gene lost 5 bases and the J gene lost 0 bases, with 4 bases spanning the gap. The CDR3 bases that were read are TGTGCCAGCAGTGCGCTTTCCAACGAAAGATTATTT. It yields the protein CASSALSNERLF. In full, the CDR3 reads CASSALSNERLFF.

Only a few counts were recorded for this clone. Mouse germline and gene names are used. The covered CDR3 bases are TGTGCCAGCAGTCTGGACATTAATTCTGGAAATACGCTCTAT. Residues: CASSLDINSGNTLY. The whole CDR3 region reads CASSLDINSGNTLYF. The V gene is TRBV26, the J gene TRBJ1-3, with no clear D. With the read ending 1 residue before the CDR3 end, the germline J gene is used to fill in that end. Per germline, CDR1 KGHPV and CDR2 FQNQEV (reference sequence). V was pared by 2 bases and J by 0 bases, with 8 bases between. The CDR3 covers 15 residues.

To note about this clone: Genes here carry mouse names. The read ends 1 residue early relative to the CDR3; the germline J gene fills the gap. This rearrangement joins TRBV23 to TRBJ2-1; the table's D call, TRBD1, was not checked against the DNA. Germline V gene lookup returns CDR1 KGHTA and CDR2 FQNQQP. The CDR3 runs to 13 residues. The part of the CDR3 DNA that was read is TGCTCCAGCAGTCGACAGGGTCGAGCTGAGCAGTTC. Amino acids: CSSSRQGRAEQF. The entire CDR3 protein reads CSSSRQGRAEQFF.

Points on this clone: All gene names here are mouse names. The CDR3 end is not reached by the read, which stops 1 residue before it; the germline J gene fills it in. This sequence joins TRBV23 and TRBJ2-1; TRBD1, the D gene given by the table, was not confirmed from the DNA. This CDR3 has 14 residues. Looked up from germline, CDR1 is KGHTA and CDR2 is FQNQQP. The CDR3 spells CSSSPGQGGAEQFF. The sequenced part of the CDR3 DNA is TGCTCCAGCAGTCCGGGACAGGGTGGCGCTGAGCAGTTC. Looking up the rest from reference TRBV23 and TRBJ2-1 gives the full variable domain: DAAVTQKPRYLIKMKGQEAEMKCIPEKGHTAVFWYQQKQSKELKFLIYFQNQQPLDQIDMVKERFSAVCPSSSLCSLGIRTCEAEDSALYLCSSSPGQGGAEQFFGPGTRLTVL.

With respect to this clone: The genes are named according to mouse. From the germline J gene comes the end of the CDR3, since the read stops 1 residue before it. The V gene is TRBV13-1, the J gene TRBJ1-1; 7 positions agree with TRBD1. The CDR3 covers 14 residues. J lost 1 base, V lost 1 base, and 1 base had no gene match. Germline V gene data show CDR1 as NSHNY and CDR2 as SYGAGN. The CDR3 reads CASSDYRGNTEVFF. The sequenced part of the CDR3 DNA is TGTGCCAGCAGTGATTACAGGGGGAACACAGAAGTCTTC.

This clone was picked up one time. The gene symbols are mouse symbols. The missing CDR3 end, 1 residue past where the read stops, is filled in from the germline J gene. The V gene is TRBV16, the J gene TRBJ2-2, with D unclear. Germline V lookup: CDR1 SGHSA, CDR2 FRNQAP. Trimming removed 0 bases from V and 6 bases from J, with 5 bases in between. This CDR3 spans 13 amino acids. The CDR3 spells CASSLDGPGQLYF. Incomplete CDR3 DNA: TGTGCAAGCAGCTTAGATGGGCCCGGGCAGCTCTAC.

This clone appeared a few times. Genes here carry mouse names. The read gets to within 1 residue of the CDR3 end, and the germline J gene fills in the rest. The rearrangement joins TRBV29 to TRBJ1-5, with a tentative D call TRBD1 (6 bases). Per germline, CDR1 MSHET and CDR2 SYDVDS. The V and J ends lost 8 bases and 2 bases respectively, with 13 bases between them. This CDR3 is 14 amino acids long. The part of the CDR3 DNA that was read is TGTGCTAGCTCCTCCGGGACATACAACCAGGCTCCGCTT. Translated, it gives CASSSGTYNQAPL. The entire CDR3 sequence reads CASSSGTYNQAPLF.

A note on this clone: Gene labels here are mouse ones. Read coverage stops 1 residue before the CDR3 terminus; the germline J gene supplies the remainder. The rearrangement joins TRBV12-2 to TRBJ2-3; tentative D call: TRBD1 (6 bases). The germline V and J ends were trimmed by 2 bases and 0 bases, with 8 bases remaining between them. This CDR3 contains 14 residues. The germline V gene encodes CDR1 SGHLS and CDR2 HYDKME. CDR3 sequence reads: CASSPGHSAETLYF. The sequenced CDR3 bases are TGTGCCAGCTCTCCGGGACATAGTGCAGAAACGCTGTAT. Full variable domain (outside the CDR3, taken from reference TRBV12-2 and TRBJ2-3): NSGVVQSPRYIIKGKGERSILKCIPISGHLSVAWYQQTQGQELKFFIQHYDKMERDKGNLPSRFSVQQFDDYHSEMNMSALELEDSAVYFCASSPGHSAETLYFGSGTRLTVL.

To note about this clone: The gene symbols are mouse symbols. Read data end 1 residue before the CDR3 end; the end is taken from the germline J gene. V and J are TRBV26 and TRBJ2-3, with no clear D. In germline, CDR1 is KGHPV, CDR2 FQNQEV (reference sequence). The CDR3 sequence is 16 residues long. The V gene lost 3 bases and the J gene lost 0 bases, with 13 bases spanning the gap. The CDR3 region is CASSLLRGLSAETLYF. The CDR3 DNA, read in part, is TGTGCCAGCAGTCTACTGAGAGGGCTTAGTGCAGAAACGCTGTAT.

This clone showed up just a few times. The listed genes are named as in mouse. The read falls 1 residue short of the CDR3 end, and the missing part is taken from the germline J gene. The chain has TRBV1 and TRBJ1-3; 10 nucleotides align to TRBD1. The CDR3 is 16 amino acids. The V and J ends lost 3 bases and 0 bases, in that order; junction bases with no gene match: 2. The germline CDR1 and CDR2 sequences are NSQYPW and LRSPGD (reference sequence). CDR3 sequence: CTCSARDRGSGNTLYF. The sequenced part of the CDR3 DNA is TGCACCTGCAGTGCCCGGGACAGGGGTTCTGGAAATACGCTCTAT.

Remarks on this clone: Gene labels here are mouse ones. The read falls 1 residue short of the CDR3 end, and the missing part is taken from the germline J gene. The V call is TRBV16, the J call TRBJ2-1, with 7 bases that match TRBD2. The V gene end was trimmed by 3 bases and the J gene end by 7 bases; junction bases not matched to a gene: 6. CDR3 length: 14 amino acids. Germline V gene data show CDR1 as SGHSA and CDR2 as FRNQAP. CDR3 protein: CASSLGGGWAEQFF. The covered CDR3 bases are TGTGCAAGCAGCTTGGGGGGGGGTTGGGCTGAGCAGTTC.

The table lists this clone with a few counts. The gene symbols are mouse symbols. The read halts 1 residue ahead of the CDR3 end, with the missing end drawn from the germline J gene. The chain couples TRBV17 to TRBJ1-3; D unclear. CDR1 is MNHDT, CDR2 YYDKIL, per germline. The CDR3 loop spans 13 amino acids. Trimming pared 8 bases from V and 0 bases from J, leaving 8 bases between. The CDR3 bases that were read are TGTGCTAGCGGAACAAATTCTGGAAATACGCTCTAT. Protein: CASGTNSGNTLY. From start to end, the CDR3 is CASGTNSGNTLYF.

By share, this clone ranks as medium-sized. Genes and germline come from the mouse. The read ends 1 residue before the CDR3 terminus; that terminus is restored from the germline J gene. V is TRBV13-2 and J is TRBJ1-3, with TRBD1 matching 8 bases. The V and J ends lost 3 bases and 2 bases, in that order; junction bases with no gene match: 4. Germline V gene data show CDR1 as NNHNN and CDR2 as SYGAGS (reference sequence). The CDR3 consists of 15 residues. The DNA read from the CDR3 is TGTGCCAGCGGTGGCCCGGGACAGGCTGGAAATACGCTCTAT. As protein: CASGGPGQAGNTLY. Given in full, the CDR3 is CASGGPGQAGNTLYF.

A word on this clone: These gene names are mouse names. From the germline J gene comes the end of the CDR3, since the read stops 1 residue before it. The chain couples TRBV26 to TRBJ1-4; D not resolved. The CDR3 is 13 amino acids. V was pared by 3 bases and J by 7 bases, with 9 bases between. Germline assignment: CDR1 KGHPV and CDR2 FQNQEV (reference sequence). The CDR3 DNA, read in part, is TGTGCCAGCAGTCTCGGGGAGGGCGAAAGATTATTT. Translating it yields CASSLGEGERLF. The entire CDR3 reads CASSLGEGERLFF.

On this clone: Gene names follow the mouse nomenclature. With the read ending 1 residue before the CDR3 end, the germline J gene is used to fill in that end. The rearrangement joins TRBV30 to TRBJ2-5; D is perhaps TRBD1 or TRBD2 (5 bases each). The CDR3 spans 13 residues. Germline V gene data show CDR1 as SQVVS and CDR2 as ANEGSEA. The V end lost 3 bases, the J end lost 0 bases, and 7 bases lay between the germline ends. The CDR3 sequence: CSSRGDNQDTQYF. The CDR3 DNA, read in part, is TGTAGTTCTAGGGGGGATAACCAAGACACCCAGTAC. The complete variable domain, with remaining parts taken from reference TRBV30 and TRBJ2-5, reads SVLLYQKPNRDICQSGTSLKIQCVADSQVVSMFWYQQFQEQSLMLMATANEGSEATYESGFTKDKFPISRPNLTFSTLTVNNARPGDSSIYFCSSRGDNQDTQYFGPGTRLLVL.

About this clone: The gene symbols are mouse symbols. The CDR3 end falls 1 residue outside the read, so it is completed with the germline J gene. The chain joins TRBV12-2 to TRBJ2-5; tentative D call: TRBD2 (5 bases). Germline CDR1 and CDR2: SGHLS and HYDKME. V lost 3 bases and J lost 5, with 11 bases in between. This CDR3 region has 13 residues. CDR3 residues: CASSTTERDTQYF. The sequenced CDR3 bases are TGTGCCAGCTCTACGACTGAGAGAGACACCCAGTAC.

Points on this clone: Gene and germline names: mouse. The CDR3 goes on 1 residue after the read ends, and that part is filled in from the germline J gene. This chain joins TRBV12-2 and TRBJ2-7; TRBD2 agrees at 13 bases. This CDR3 spans 15 amino acids. V was pared by 0 bases and J by 4 bases, with 2 bases of the junction left unmatched. Germline V CDR1 and CDR2: SGHLS, HYDKME. The sequenced part of the CDR3 DNA is TGTGCCAGCTCTCTCGAGGGACTGGGGGGGTATGAACAGTAC. This codes for CASSLEGLGGYEQY. The entire CDR3 sequence reads CASSLEGLGGYEQYF.

A note on this clone: The gene symbols are mouse symbols. The CDR3 end lies 1 residue beyond the end of the read and is filled in from the germline J gene. This sequence joins TRBV1 and TRBJ2-4, with D uncertain. This CDR3 comprises 15 residues. From germline, CDR1 is NSQYPW and CDR2 LRSPGD (reference sequence). The V end was cut by 0 bases, the J end by 0 bases, with 7 bases between. CDR3: CTCSADGGSQNTLYF. The CDR3 bases that were read are TGCACCTGCAGTGCAGATGGAGGGAGTCAAAACACCTTGTAC.

This clone was found once. Gene and germline names: mouse. The read halts 1 residue ahead of the CDR3 end, with the missing end drawn from the germline J gene. The V and J genes are TRBV12-2 and TRBJ2-3; 7 bases align to TRBD1. V gave up 2 bases and J gave up 0 bases; unmatched junction bases: 7. Germline V gene data show CDR1 as SGHLS and CDR2 as HYDKME. The CDR3 length is 16 residues. CDR3 DNA, as far as it was read: TGTGCCAGCTCTCGGGACAGAGAGACTAGTGCAGAAACGCTGTAT. Translation: CASSRDRETSAETLY. Given in full, the CDR3 is CASSRDRETSAETLYF.

Concerning this clone: Gene names are the mouse ones. The CDR3 extends 1 residue past the end of the read, so its final part is completed from the germline J gene. The gene calls are TRBV13-1 and TRBJ2-7; 8 positions agree with TRBD1. This CDR3 has 13 residues. V lost 7 bases, J lost 6 bases, and 9 bases stayed unmatched. Germline CDR1 and CDR2: NSHNY and SYGAGN. The covered CDR3 bases are TGTGCCAGCGGTGCCGCCGGGACAGGTGAACAGTAC. Translation: CASGAAGTGEQY. The complete CDR3 protein is CASGAAGTGEQYF.

This clone is medium-sized (0.01 to 0.1%) within its sample. Genes here carry mouse names. Read data end 1 residue before the CDR3 end; the end is taken from the germline J gene. Other DNA sequences within the sample encode an identical CDR3. The J gene is TRBJ2-7, the V gene TRBV16; D is perhaps TRBD1 or TRBD2 (5 bases each). The CDR3 extends over 11 amino acids. Germline V CDR1 and CDR2: SGHSA, FRNQAP. Trimming took 1 base from V and 7 from J, leaving 5 bases between them. The CDR3 bases that were read are TGTGCAAGCAGCTTAGGGGGCGAACAGTAC. Translation gives CASSLGGEQY. The entire CDR3 reads CASSLGGEQYF.

This clone is labeled medium-sized. Mouse names are used for the genes. Read coverage stops 1 residue before the CDR3 terminus; the germline J gene supplies the remainder. The chain couples TRBV26 to TRBJ1-3, with 9 bases matching TRBD1. The V gene end was trimmed by 2 bases and the J gene end by 2 bases; junction bases not matched to a gene: 4. From germline, CDR1 is KGHPV and CDR2 FQNQEV (reference sequence). The CDR3 has 16 amino acids. CDR3 DNA, as far as it was read: TGTGCCAGCAGTCTGACAGGGGGCAGGACTGGAAATACGCTCTAT. Its translation: CASSLTGGRTGNTLY. The whole CDR3 reads CASSLTGGRTGNTLYF. Variable domain in full (rest from reference TRBV26 and TRBJ1-3): NSKVIQTPRYLVKGQGQKAKMRCIPEKGHPVVFWYQQNKNNEFKFLINFQNQEVLQQIDMTEKRFSAECPSNSPCSLEIQSSEAGDSALYLCASSLTGGRTGNTLYFGEGSRLIVV.

As regards this clone: The gene symbols are mouse symbols. The read gets to within 1 residue of the CDR3 end, and the germline J gene fills in the rest. This chain joins TRBV26 and TRBJ1-3, with TRBD1 as a possible D gene (5 bases). This CDR3 comprises 15 residues. V lost 2 bases and J 0 bases, leaving 8 bases between the germline ends. Germline assignment: CDR1 KGHPV and CDR2 FQNQEV (reference sequence). The CDR3 protein is CASSLETDSGNTLYF. Incomplete CDR3 DNA: TGTGCCAGCAGTCTGGAGACAGATTCTGGAAATACGCTCTAT.